Listed here are 20 T cell receptor beta chains from one sample, sequenced in a study of T cells after yellow fever vaccination. MiXCR, run by TCRdb on the 5' RACE reads, gives a single entry per CDR3 protein. The repertoire holds 450,000 to 600,000 distinct CDR3 sequences, with approximately 12% as singletons. The sequencing used PBMCs, collected on the day of the yellow fever booster vaccination. The source of these receptors is a man younger than 40 who received the YFV17D yellow fever vaccine.

This sequence joins TRBV29-1 and TRBJ1-1; no definite D call. This CDR3 spans 13 amino acids. The V gene's germline CDR1 is SQVTM and CDR2 ANQGSEA. Trimming took off 5 bases at V and 1 base at J, with 11 bases between the two ends. The CDR3 DNA is TGCAGCGTTCGTCGAGGTGGGAACACTGAAGCTTTCTTT. Protein product: CSVRRGGNTEAFF.

This clonotype has at least ten counts. The genes are TRBV5-1 and TRBJ2-1, with D perhaps TRBD2 (7 bases). Trimming shortened V by 0 bases and J by 0 bases, and 16 bases separated the two germline ends. The CDR3 runs to 18 residues. Germline V CDR1 and CDR2: SGHRS, YFSETQ. The CDR3 DNA is TGCGCCAGCAGCTTGGCCCCCTCGGGGGGCAGCTCCTACAATGAGCAGTTCTTC. This encodes CASSLAPSGGSSYNEQFF.

The chain couples TRBV7-2 to TRBJ2-5; TRBD1 is a possible D gene (6 bases). V lost 5 bases and J lost 3, with 10 bases in between. This CDR3 spans 13 amino acids. Germline lookup yields CDR1 SGHTA and CDR2 FQGNSA. CDR3 coding DNA: TGTGCCAGCAGCCCCTGGACAGAAGAGACCCAGTACTTC. Translated, it gives CASSPWTEETQYF.

This clonotype was observed a few times. The V and J genes are TRBV29-1 and TRBJ2-1, with D possibly matching TRBD1 (5 bases). Looked up from germline, CDR1 is SQVTM and CDR2 is ANQGSEA. The CDR3 is 14 residues long. As DNA, the CDR3 is TGCGCTCTTACCATAGGGGCACTTCGGAATGAGCAGTTCTTC. Encoded protein: CALTIGALRNEQFF.

This clonotype has just a few counts. The chain joins TRBV9 to TRBJ2-1, with no clear D. Trimming took off 1 base at V and 8 bases at J, with 19 bases between the two ends. Germline CDR1 SGDLS, CDR2 YYNGEE. The length of the CDR3 is 16 residues. The CDR3 DNA sequence: TGTGCCAGCAGCGTAATCCCCACTGTCCCCTATGATGAGCAGTTCTTC. Encoded protein: CASSVIPTVPYDEQFF.

The chain links TRBV5-5 to TRBJ2-7, with 12 positions matching TRBD2. Unmatched junction bases numbered 12, after V lost 3 bases and J lost 8 bases. Germline V lookup: CDR1 SGHKS, CDR2 YYEKEE (reference sequence). This CDR3 contains 16 residues. The chain's CDR3 is CASSSPGSGLAGKQYF. The CDR3 DNA follows: TGTGCCAGCAGCTCCCCAGGGAGTGGACTAGCGGGAAAGCAGTACTTC.

The chain joins TRBV14 to TRBJ1-2; TRBD1 matches 7 bases. Germline loops: CDR1 SGHDN, CDR2 FVKESK. This CDR3 has 14 amino acids. V lost 1 base to trimming and J lost 7 bases; unmatched junction nucleotides: 6. The chain's CDR3 is CASSQGRQGIGYTF. The CDR3 DNA is TGTGCCAGCAGCCAAGGGAGACAGGGAATTGGCTACACCTTC.

The J gene is TRBJ1-4, the V gene TRBV5-1; D is undetermined. CDR3 length: 13 amino acids. Germline loops: CDR1 SGHRS, CDR2 YFSETQ. Deletions cut 0 bases from V and 14 bases from J, with 14 bases between. This CDR3 reads CASSLGGPNDLFF. CDR3 DNA: TGCGCCAGCAGCTTGGGTGGTCCTAATGACCTGTTTTTT.

There are many counts of this clonotype. The V gene is TRBV10-3, the J gene TRBJ2-7; 7 bases line up with TRBD1. The CDR3 extends over 13 amino acids. Germline V lookup: CDR1 ENHRY, CDR2 SYGVKD. V was pared by 3 bases and J by 4 bases, with 3 bases of the junction left unmatched. CDR3 in DNA: TGTGCCATCAGTGAAGGGACAGAGTACGAGCAGTACTTC. Its protein is CAISEGTEYEQYF.

The table lists this clonotype with a few counts. CDR3 nucleotides: TGTGCCAGTAGTCGGGCCTTAGGGACCGGGGCCACAGATACGCAGTATTTT. Translating it yields CASSRALGTGATDTQYF. The rearrangement uses TRBV19 and TRBJ2-3; D is possibly TRBD1 or TRBD2 (5 bases each). Trimming pared 5 bases from V and 2 bases from J, leaving 20 bases between. Germline-derived CDR1 and CDR2 are LNHDA and SQIVND (reference sequence). The CDR3 runs to 17 residues.

The chain employs TRBV3-1 and TRBJ2-1, with D possibly being TRBD2 (6 bases). The CDR3 consists of 14 residues. Trimming took 1 base from V and 6 from J, leaving 10 bases between them. Germline loops: CDR1 LGHDT, CDR2 YNNKEL (reference sequence). DNA for the CDR3: TGTGCCAGCAGCCAAGGAGGGACTTTCAATGAGCAGTTCTTC. It codes for CASSQGGTFNEQFF.

The chain combines TRBV5-5 with TRBJ2-7; D gene ambiguous. V lost 0 bases and J 2 bases, leaving 12 bases between the germline ends. Germline V gene lookup returns CDR1 SGHKS and CDR2 YYEKEE (reference sequence). The CDR3 consists of 15 residues. The CDR3 DNA reads as TGTGCCAGCAGCTTGGCGGCAGGAACCCCCTACGAGCAGTACTTC. The encoded protein is CASSLAAGTPYEQYF.

The CDR3 sequence: CASSQSGGGYNEQFF. CDR3 DNA: TGTGCCAGCAGCCAGAGCGGGGGAGGATACAATGAGCAGTTCTTC. The chain is built from TRBV3-1 and TRBJ2-1; 8 bases align to TRBD2. The CDR3 length is 15 residues. The V segment lost 3 bases and the J segment 4 bases; nucleotides outside the gene matches: 5. Germline V gene lookup returns CDR1 LGHDT and CDR2 YNNKEL (reference sequence).

This clonotype came up a few times. The chain combines TRBV19 with TRBJ2-2; a possible D gene is TRBD2 (6 bases). This CDR3 spans 15 amino acids. CDR1 LNHDA and CDR2 SQIVND come from the germline V gene (reference sequence). The ends were cut back, 7 bases at V and 2 bases at J, with 14 bases in the middle. CDR3 sequence: CASKRTGVNTGELFF. CDR3 bases: TGTGCCAGTAAAAGGACGGGGGTCAACACCGGGGAGCTGTTTTTT.

This clonotype was found a few times. The rearrangement links TRBV9 to TRBJ2-2, with D possibly being TRBD1 (6 bases). Germline V gene data show CDR1 as SGDLS and CDR2 as YYNGEE. Trimming shortened V by 4 bases and J by 3 bases, and 13 bases separated the two germline ends. The CDR3 runs 15 residues. The CDR3 DNA reads TGTGCCAGCAGCAGCCAGGGGAGAGACACCGGGGAGCTGTTTTTT. This encodes CASSSQGRDTGELFF.

V and J are TRBV25-1 and TRBJ2-7; 8 bases line up with TRBD1. From germline, CDR1 is MGHDK and CDR2 SYGVNS. The CDR3 sequence is 13 residues long. With V trimmed by 8 bases and J by 0 bases, 3 bases remained unmatched. As DNA, the CDR3 is TGTGCCAGCCGGGACAGGAGCTCCTACGAGCAGTACTTC. This translates into CASRDRSSYEQYF.

The chain combines TRBV24-1 with TRBJ2-1; the match to TRBD1 covers 10 bases. Trimming cost V 10 bases and J 7 bases; bases outside gene matches: 9. The CDR3 runs to 14 residues. The germline gives CDR1 KGHDR, CDR2 SFDVKD. CDR3 in DNA: TGTGCCACTCAGACAGGGGGCGAACATAATGAGCAGTTCTTC. It specifies CATQTGGEHNEQFF.

The genes are TRBV5-4 and TRBJ2-1; D is unclear. Germline values: CDR1 SGHNT, CDR2 YYREEE (reference sequence). Trimming removed 3 bases at V and 5 bases at J, with 6 bases between. CDR3 length equals 12 residues. The CDR3 sequence is CASSSTDNEQFF. Written as DNA, the CDR3 is TGTGCCAGCAGCTCCACGGACAATGAGCAGTTCTTC.

A few counts support this clonotype. The chain has TRBV11-2 and TRBJ2-4; TRBD2 matches 8 bases. The V gene end was trimmed by 1 base and the J gene end by 0 bases; junction bases not matched to a gene: 8. Per germline, CDR1 SGHAT and CDR2 FQNNGV. The CDR3 has 18 amino acids. This CDR3 is CASSLGASGLLAKNIQYF. The CDR3 region has the DNA TGTGCCAGCAGCTTAGGGGCTAGCGGGCTTCTAGCCAAAAACATTCAGTACTTC.

The table lists this clonotype with a few counts. J is TRBJ2-1 and V is TRBV4-2, with D unresolved. Germline V gives CDR1 LGHNA, CDR2 YNFKEQ. The V and J ends lost 0 bases and 5 bases respectively, with 8 bases between them. The CDR3 has 14 residues. The CDR3 DNA sequence: TGTGCCAGCAGCCAAGATACCAATAACAATGAGCAGTTCTTC. Translation gives CASSQDTNNNEQFF.